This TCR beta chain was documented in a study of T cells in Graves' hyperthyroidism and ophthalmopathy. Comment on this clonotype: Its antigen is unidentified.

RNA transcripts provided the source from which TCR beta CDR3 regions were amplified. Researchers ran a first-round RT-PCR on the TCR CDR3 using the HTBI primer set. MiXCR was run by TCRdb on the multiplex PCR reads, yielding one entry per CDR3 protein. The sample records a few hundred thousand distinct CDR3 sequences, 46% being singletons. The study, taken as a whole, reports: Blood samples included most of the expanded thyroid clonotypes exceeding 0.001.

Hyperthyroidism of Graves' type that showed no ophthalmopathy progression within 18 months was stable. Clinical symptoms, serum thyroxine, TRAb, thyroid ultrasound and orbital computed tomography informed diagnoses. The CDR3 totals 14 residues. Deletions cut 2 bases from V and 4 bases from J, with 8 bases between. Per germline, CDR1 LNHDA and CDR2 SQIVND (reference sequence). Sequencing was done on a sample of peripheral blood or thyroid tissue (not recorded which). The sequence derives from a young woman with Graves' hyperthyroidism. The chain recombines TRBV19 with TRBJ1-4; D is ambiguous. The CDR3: CASSIRSFNEKLFF. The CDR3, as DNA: TGTGCCAGTAGTATAAGGAGTTTTAATGAAAAACTGTTTTTT. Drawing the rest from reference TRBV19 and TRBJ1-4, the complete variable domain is DGGITQSPKYLFRKEGQNVTLSCEQNLNHDAMYWYRQDPGQGLRLIYYSQIVNDFQKGDIAEGYSVSREKKESFPLTVTSAQKNPTAFYLCASSIRSFNEKLFFGSGTQLSVL.